Described below is a single T cell receptor beta chain sequence and its context. Antigen: not known. These data come from a study of cytomegalovirus exposure and HLA in healthy donors. Study-level background: Drawn from HLA-typed donors, about 85 million unique TCRs were held in an early data release.

The PCR ran on 60 Vbeta and 13 Jbeta primers. As processed by the authors: A follow-up analysis tallied 73 million or so unique TCR beta chains, roughly 11 million shared. Sequencing used immunoSEQ multiplex PCR; TCRdb keeps in-frame clones, though not all of them. D and trimming were read from the DNA, whereas the V and J calls and clone size are those reported in that table. The sample lists roughly 150,000 clones; 80% to 90% were seen once. Study results and caveats: A missense variant in DCLRE1C was later tied to TCR beta V- and J-gene trimming. Most TCR sequences proved rare, with some public TCRs found in many donors.

CDR1 and CDR2 from the germline V gene are ENHRY and SYGVKD. V was pared by 3 bases and J by 9 bases, with 5 bases of the junction left unmatched. CDR3 size: 14 residues. The clonotype originates from a woman in her thirties or forties in good health and CMV-seropositive. Sequenced sample: PBMCs. The rearrangement uses TRBV10-3 and TRBJ2-1; 10 bases map to TRBD2. CDR3 region: CAISEKREGFEQFF. CDR3 bases: TGTGCCATCAGTGAAAAGCGGGAGGGCTTTGAGCAGTTCTTC.